The next 14 T cell receptor beta chains were all read from a single sample in a study of OX40 agonist ivuxolimab in advanced cancers. Library creation used the immunoSEQ multiplex PCR assay. In TCRdb, the immuneACCESS table is reduced to in-frame sequences with V and J assigned. These tables do not hold every clone; where another copy was compared, an unresolved V gene accounts for under half, and the others remain unexplained. This sample has around 80,000 clones in its table, and over 75% of those were observed once. The ten biggest clones cover less than 4% of the sample. Source: CD4+ or CD8+ T cells sorted from blood, taken in a trial of the OX40 agonist ivuxolimab. The receptor set was obtained from an adult with an advanced solid tumor such as melanoma, head and neck, liver or kidney cancer.

The chain is built from TRBV7-9 and TRBJ1-3; 8 positions agree with TRBD1. Looked up from germline, CDR1 is SEHNR and CDR2 is FQNEAQ (reference sequence). V lost 4 bases, J lost 7 bases, and 12 bases stayed unmatched. CDR3 length equals 16 residues. The DNA for the CDR3 is TGTGCCAGCAGCTCATCCGTCGGACAGGGTCTGAACACCATATATTTT. It is translated as CASSSSVGQGLNTIYF.

The chain recombines TRBV6-6 with TRBJ1-4; 9 bases are shared with TRBD1. The junction had 8 bases not matched to a gene; V was cut back by 6 bases and J by 6 bases. The germline gives CDR1 MNHNY, CDR2 SVGAGI (reference sequence). The CDR3 consists of 15 residues. This chain's CDR3 is CASRGTGTGYEKLFF. The CDR3 region has the DNA TGTGCCAGCAGAGGTACCGGGACAGGGTATGAAAAACTGTTTTTT.

The V call is TRBV4-2, the J call TRBJ1-3, with TRBD1 identical over 8 bases. Trimming removed 7 bases from V and 1 base from J; junction bases left unmatched: 3. The CDR3 extends over 14 amino acids. Germline CDR1 and CDR2: LGHNA and YNFKEQ. CDR3 nucleotides: TGTGCCAGCACCACAGGGGGGTCTGGAAACACCATATATTTT. Residues: CASTTGGSGNTIYF.

As DNA, the CDR3 is TGTGCCAGCAGCGCTATAGTAGGAGTCAATGAGCAGTTCTTC. It encodes CASSAIVGVNEQFF. This chain links TRBV9 with TRBJ2-1, with D uncertain. The germline V gene encodes CDR1 SGDLS and CDR2 YYNGEE. This CDR3 region has 14 residues. Trimming shortened V by 3 bases and J by 6 bases, and 13 bases separated the two germline ends.

J is TRBJ2-5 and V is TRBV7-9; perhaps TRBD1 as D (5 bases). The CDR3 length is 13 residues. CDR1 SEHNR and CDR2 FQNEAQ come from the germline V gene (reference sequence). The V gene lost 5 bases and the J gene lost 1 base, with 8 bases spanning the gap. CDR3 protein: CASSVDSQETQYF. In nucleotides, the CDR3 is TGTGCCAGCAGCGTTGACAGCCAAGAGACCCAGTACTTC.

V and J are TRBV5-4 and TRBJ1-3, with a tentative D call TRBD1 (6 bases). Germline V lookup: CDR1 SGHNT, CDR2 YYREEE (reference sequence). Trimming left V 1 base short and J 4 bases short, with 9 bases between. This CDR3 spans 14 amino acids. CDR3 in DNA: TGTGCCAGCAGCTTGTGGGGGCAAGGAAACACCATATATTTT. The encoded protein is CASSLWGQGNTIYF.

This chain uses TRBV7-2 with TRBJ1-4; D call uncertain. Trimming shortened V by 5 bases and J by 8 bases, and 12 bases separated the two germline ends. The CDR3 is made up of 13 amino acids. Germline CDR1 SGHTA, CDR2 FQGNSA. The CDR3 here is CASSTTTGEKLFF. The DNA of the CDR3 is TGTGCCAGCAGCACTACGACCGGGGAAAAACTGTTTTTT. Full variable domain (outside the CDR3, taken from reference TRBV7-2 and TRBJ1-4): GAGVSQSPSNKVTEKGKDVELRCDPISGHTALYWYRQSLGQGLEFLIYFQGNSAPDKSGLPSDRFSAERTGGSVSTLTIQRTQQEDSAVYLCASSTTTGEKLFFGSGTQLSVL.

The chain is built from TRBV7-2 and TRBJ1-1; TRBD1 matches at 9 bases. With 1 base clipped from V and 4 bases from J, the junction kept 7 bases outside the gene matches. This CDR3 is built from 16 residues. CDR1 is SGHTA, CDR2 FQGNSA, per germline. CDR3 nucleotides: TGTGCCAGCAGCTTAGGAGGACAGGGGTTTAGCACTGAAGCTTTCTTT. Encoded protein: CASSLGGQGFSTEAFF.

V and J are TRBV11-2 and TRBJ1-2; D ambiguous. Looked up from germline, CDR1 is SGHAT and CDR2 is FQNNGV. CDR3 length: 13 amino acids. Trimming shortened V by 3 bases and J by 7 bases, and 12 bases separated the two germline ends. CDR3 nucleotide sequence: TGTGCCAGCAGCTTTATGGCAGGAGGTGGCTACACCTTC. It yields the protein CASSFMAGGGYTF.

V gene TRBV6-1 combines with J gene TRBJ2-5, with D perhaps matching TRBD2 (6 bases). Trimming removed 5 bases from V and 5 bases from J, with 15 bases in between. The CDR3 extends over 14 amino acids. Germline-derived CDR1 and CDR2 are MNHNS and SASEGT. This CDR3 is CASSTGTSWETQYF. CDR3 bases: TGTGCCAGCAGTACGGGGACTTCGTGGGAGACCCAGTACTTC.

The chain is built from TRBV18 and TRBJ2-6; tentatively, D is TRBD1 (6 bases). This CDR3 is 17 amino acids long. V was shortened by 2 bases and J by 4 bases, with 15 bases between the two germline ends. Germline CDR1 and CDR2: KGHSH and LQKENI. As DNA, the CDR3 is TGTGCCAGCTCACCATTTCCAGGGGCTACCGGGGCCAACGTCCTGACTTTC. Its translation: CASSPFPGATGANVLTF.

This clone was seen a handful of times. V and J are TRBV7-8 and TRBJ2-2; D perhaps matches TRBD2 (6 bases). Germline V gives CDR1 SGHVS, CDR2 FQNEAQ. Deletions cut 5 bases from V and 4 bases from J, with 17 bases between. CDR3 size: 16 residues. The CDR3 DNA follows: TGTGCCAGCAGCCCTACCAGGATCGGGAGCACCGGGGAGCTGTTTTTT. Protein sequence: CASSPTRIGSTGELFF.

The chain joins TRBV30 to TRBJ2-1; D unclear. With 0 bases removed from V and 4 bases from J, the gap between germline ends came to 16 bases. The germline V gene has CDR1 GTSNPN and CDR2 SVGIG (reference sequence). The CDR3 has 16 amino acids. In nucleotides, the CDR3 is TGTGCCTGGAGTGTATCTGGAAAACGGGCTTACAATGAGCAGTTCTTC. Translated: CAWSVSGKRAYNEQFF.

The genes are TRBV28 and TRBJ1-2, with 8 bases fitting TRBD1. The CDR3 has 14 amino acids. The germline V gene has CDR1 MDHEN and CDR2 SYDVKM. V dropped 5 bases and J dropped 8; count of bases not matched to a gene: 10. CDR3 in amino acids: CASSLLGQVGGYTF. In DNA, the CDR3 is TGTGCCAGCAGTCTACTGGGACAGGTAGGAGGCTACACCTTC.